The T cell receptor beta chain under discussion was sequenced for a study of graft-versus-host responses after intestinal transplantation. At the level of the study: Anti-thymocyte globulin induction, then tacrolimus and steroids for around 3 years, went to all recipients.

Plating combined about 200,000 CFSE-labeled responder cells with about 200,000 irradiated, violet-dye-labeled stimulator cells. Dividing CFSE-low CD3+CD4+ and CD3+CD8+ responders were isolated by sorting after the reaction. The CDR3 runs 15 residues. The germline V gene has CDR1 MNHEY and CDR2 SVGAGI. With 5 bases clipped from V and 7 bases from J, the junction kept 9 bases outside the gene matches. Libraries were prepared by immunoSEQ multiplex PCR; TCRdb keeps only in-frame clonotypes and omits some of them. The profile shows about 14,000 clones, about 29% of them singletons. The gene calls are TRBV6-5 and TRBJ2-3; 10 bases are shared with TRBD2. This material consisted of alloreactive CD4+ T cells from a mixed lymphocyte reaction culture, taken before intestinal transplant. Subset reported: CFSE-low proliferating T cells sorted from roughly 6-day pre-transplant mixed lymphocyte reaction (GvH or HvG direction). The receptor's source is a human patient who received an intestinal transplant. The CDR3 nucleotides read TGTGCCAGCAGTCAGAGCGGGAGGGCCATATATACGCAGTATTTT. Translated, it gives CASSQSGRAIYTQYF.